The clone carrying this T cell receptor beta chain has at least ten counts. Its matching antigen is unknown. Each CDR3 protein is one row after TCRdb ran MiXCR on the 5' RACE reads. The sample yields about 250,000 distinct CDR3 sequences, more than 9% seen once. Germline V lookup: CDR1 MGHDK, CDR2 SYGVNS. The CDR3 loop spans 14 amino acids. The V and J ends lost 7 bases and 3 bases, in that order; junction bases with no gene match: 9. This sample was taken from a study of CD8 T cells in ankylosing spondylitis. Study-wide results and caveats: With a CD8+ phenotype, disease-linked clones were relatively rare in peripheral blood.

The J gene is TRBJ2-7, the V gene TRBV25-1; 7 bases agree with TRBD1. Sequencing was done on a sample of blood, either unsorted or a sorted T cell fraction (not recorded which). The TCR originated in a male donor with ankylosing spondylitis or in good health (not recorded which). The CDR3 reads CASNRGQPFYEQYF. Here the CDR3 DNA reads TGTGCCAGCAACAGGGGCCAACCATTCTACGAGCAGTACTTC.